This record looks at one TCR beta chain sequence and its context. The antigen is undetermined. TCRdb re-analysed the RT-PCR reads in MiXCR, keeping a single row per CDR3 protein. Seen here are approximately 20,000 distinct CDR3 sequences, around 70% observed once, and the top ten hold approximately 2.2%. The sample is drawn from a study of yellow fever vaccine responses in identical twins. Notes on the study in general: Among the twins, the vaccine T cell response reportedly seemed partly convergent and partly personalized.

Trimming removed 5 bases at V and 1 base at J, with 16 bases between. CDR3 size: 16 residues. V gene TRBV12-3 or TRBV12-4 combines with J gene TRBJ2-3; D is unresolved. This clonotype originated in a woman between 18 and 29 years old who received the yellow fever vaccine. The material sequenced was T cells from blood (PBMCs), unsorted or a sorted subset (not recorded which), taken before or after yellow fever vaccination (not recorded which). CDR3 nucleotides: TGTGCCAGCAGTCCCGGCCCTCACACAGGCACAGATACGCAGTATTTT. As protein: CASSPGPHTGTDTQYF.